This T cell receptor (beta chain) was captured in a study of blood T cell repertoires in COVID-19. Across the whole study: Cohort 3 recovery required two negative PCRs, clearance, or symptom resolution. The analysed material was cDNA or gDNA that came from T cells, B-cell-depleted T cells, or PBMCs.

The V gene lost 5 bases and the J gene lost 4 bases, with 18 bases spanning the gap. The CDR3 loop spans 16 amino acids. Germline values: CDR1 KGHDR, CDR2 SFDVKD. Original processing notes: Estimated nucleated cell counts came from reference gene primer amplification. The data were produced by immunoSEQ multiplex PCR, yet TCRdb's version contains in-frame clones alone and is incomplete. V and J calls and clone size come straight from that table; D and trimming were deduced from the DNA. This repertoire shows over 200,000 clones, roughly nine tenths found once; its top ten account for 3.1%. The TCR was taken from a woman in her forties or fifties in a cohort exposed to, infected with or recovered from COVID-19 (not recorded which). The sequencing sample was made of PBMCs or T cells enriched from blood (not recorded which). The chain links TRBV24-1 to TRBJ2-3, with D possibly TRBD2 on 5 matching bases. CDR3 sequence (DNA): TGTGCCACCAGTGCCGGCGCCTTGGGGAGATCAGATACGCAGTATTTT. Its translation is CATSAGALGRSDTQYF.